This T cell receptor beta chain is from a study of T cell repertoires in cytomegalovirus infection. Study as a whole: CMV infection and matching HLA type were both indicated by public TCR beta signatures.

TCRdb reprocessed the reads via MiXCR and lists one record per CDR3 protein. The data contain around 630,000 distinct CDR3 sequences, roughly a quarter of them singletons. Study-level results: Identification of carriers of CMV plus the relevant HLA was achieved through cumulative public TCR beta family frequency. HLA-C-restricted CMV-specific TCR beta clonotypes were dominant in the ex vivo response.

Regarding this clonotype: Antigen unknown. A read error may explain this, as a much larger clone is one base away.

In germline, CDR1 is SGHTA, CDR2 FQGNSA. The CDR3 is 17 residues long. The chain carries TRBV7-2 and TRBJ2-1; 7 bases match TRBD2. The sequenced sample consisted of CD8+ T cells from PBMCs. The source of this sequence is a human donor in good health (CMV status not recorded). Some clones in this sample may be carry-over from other donors' samples. CDR3 amino acids: CASSPSGALSSYNEQSF. Here the CDR3 DNA reads TGTGCCAGCAGCCCAAGCGGGGCTCTGAGCTCCTACAATGAGCAGTCCTTC.